One T cell receptor (beta chain) is described in this entry. Its antigen is as yet unknown. This sample was included in a study of shared clonotypes between healthy human individuals. Findings of the study overall: Sharing of clonotypes among donors was expected to vary with sequencing depth.

Running of the assay took place at deep level. Each cell subset's genomic DNA was divided evenly among several immunoSEQ plates. TCRdb's table, derived via immunoSEQ multiplex PCR, lists solely in-frame clones and lacks some. The sample consists of some 2.1 million clones, roughly 96% of them appearing once. This CDR3 is built from 11 residues. V was pared by 1 base and J by 7 bases, with 3 bases between. Germline V lookup: CDR1 SGHNT, CDR2 YYREEE (reference sequence). CD4+ cell separation produced CD45RA+ naive and CD45RA-negative memory subsets. The V call is TRBV5-4, the J call TRBJ2-1; D unresolved. The sample taken for sequencing was naive CD4+ T cells sorted from blood. Subset of the sample: CD45RA+ positively selected. The TCR comes from a man between 18 and 35 years old in good health. In DNA form, the CDR3 reads TGTGCCAGCAGCTTGCAGAATGAGCAGTTCTTC. Its translation is CASSLQNEQFF. Looking up the rest from reference TRBV5-4 and TRBJ2-1 gives the full variable domain: ETGVTQSPTHLIKTRGQQVTLRCSSQSGHNTVSWYQQALGQGPQFIFQYYREEENGRGNFPPRFSGLQFPNYSSELNVNALELDDSALYLCASSLQNEQFFGPGTRLTVL.